This TCR beta chain was obtained from a study of blood T cell repertoires in COVID-19. About the study: The origin of the acute and convalescent COVID-19 samples was the United States, Italy and Spain.

As originally analysed: Counts of nucleated cells, estimated from reference gene primer amplification, were obtained. Profiled with immunoSEQ multiplex PCR; TCRdb holds only in-frame clones, not every one. Clone size and the V and J calls come from that table; the DNA yielded D and trimming. The data show over 150,000 clones, roughly 89% seen once. Trimming stripped 8 bases from V and 0 bases from J, with 5 bases between. The CDR3 is 11 amino acids. CDR1 and CDR2 from the germline V gene are MNHNY and SVGAGI (reference sequence). Sequencing used peripheral blood. This TCR came from a woman aged 55-75 years who had recovered from COVID-19. The V gene is TRBV6-6, the J gene TRBJ2-7; D gene ambiguous. The CDR3 DNA follows: TGTGCCAGCGGGCTCTCCTACGAGCAGTACTTC. This translates into CASGLSYEQYF.